The 21 T cell receptor beta chains presented below share a single source sample, sequenced in a study of T cell responses to AZD1222 COVID-19 vaccine. Repertoires were generated with immunoSEQ multiplex PCR, while TCRdb's copy carries only in-frame clones and drops some. This sample has under 95,000 clones, with approximately 83% found just once. The source material was peripheral blood, sampled on day 0 of AZD1222 vaccination. These receptors came from an adult in good health.

CDR3 nucleotides: TGTGCCAGCAGCCAGCGTCGGGCCCAGGGAGGGTATACAAATGAGCAGTTCTTC. Amino acid sequence: CASSQRRAQGGYTNEQFF. This chain links TRBV7-8 with TRBJ2-1, with 7 bases fitting TRBD2. The CDR3 runs 18 residues. V lost 5 bases, J lost 7 bases, and 20 bases stayed unmatched. Germline lookup yields CDR1 SGHVS and CDR2 FQNEAQ.

The CDR3 reads CASSEPPDSPLHF. CDR3 DNA: TGTGCCAGCAGTGAACCGCCGGATTCACCCCTCCACTTT. The chain links TRBV2 to TRBJ1-6; D remains ambiguous. Germline values: CDR1 SNHLY, CDR2 FYNNEI. V lost 2 bases to trimming and J lost 8 bases, with 7 bases between them. The CDR3 is made up of 13 amino acids.

V gene TRBV6-5 combines with J gene TRBJ1-1; D not certain. The CDR3 has 15 residues. V lost 4 bases to trimming and J lost 2 bases, with 14 bases between them. The V gene's germline CDR1 is MNHEY and CDR2 SVGAGI. This CDR3 reads CASSSLPAINTEAFF. The CDR3 nucleotides read TGTGCCAGCAGTTCCCTCCCGGCAATAAACACTGAAGCTTTCTTT.

The chain carries TRBV19 and TRBJ1-5; no reliable D call. This CDR3 spans 13 amino acids. Deletions cut 2 bases from V and 5 bases from J, with 7 bases between. Germline V CDR1 and CDR2: LNHDA, SQIVND (reference sequence). The CDR3 reads CASSITDDQPQHF. The CDR3 DNA reads TGTGCCAGTAGTATAACCGACGATCAGCCCCAGCATTTT.

The chain couples TRBV5-1 to TRBJ1-1, with TRBD1 identical over 8 bases. The CDR3 covers 15 residues. CDR1 SGHRS and CDR2 YFSETQ come from the germline V gene. After removal of 4 bases from V and 1 base from J, the junction contained 6 bases not matched to a gene. The CDR3 loop is CASSLTGTGNTEAFF. CDR3 nucleotide sequence: TGCGCCAGCAGCCTCACCGGGACAGGGAACACTGAAGCTTTCTTT.

The J gene is TRBJ1-5, the V gene TRBV5-8; D not certain. V lost 1 base and J lost 4, with 3 bases in between. This CDR3 has 12 amino acids. CDR1 is SGHTS and CDR2 is YDEGEE in the germline V gene. CDR3 sequence: CASSLWNQPQHF. DNA for the CDR3: TGTGCCAGCAGCTTGTGGAATCAGCCCCAGCATTTT. The variable domain in full, with the rest retrieved from reference TRBV5-8 and TRBJ1-5, is EAGVTQSPTHLIKTRGQQATLRCSPISGHTSVYWYQQALGLGLQFLLWYDEGEERNRGNFPPRFSGRQFPNYSSELNVNALELEDSALYLCASSLWNQPQHFGDGTRLSIL.

This clone was recorded once. This rearrangement joins TRBV5-1 to TRBJ2-5; D might be TRBD1 (6 bases). V was cut by 3 bases and J by 6 bases, with 18 bases left in between. Germline CDR1 is SGHRS and CDR2 is YFSETQ. The CDR3 consists of 15 residues. CDR3 sequence (DNA): TGCGCCAGCAGCTGGGGCGACAGGTTTGGGAAGACCCAGTACTTC. Its translation is CASSWGDRFGKTQYF. The whole variable domain, remainder taken from reference TRBV5-1 and TRBJ2-5, is KAGVTQTPRYLIKTRGQQVTLSCSPISGHRSVSWYQQTPGQGLQFLFEYFSETQRNKGNFPGRFSGRQFSNSRSEMNVSTLELGDSALYLCASSWGDRFGKTQYFGPGTRLLVL.

Notes on this clone: Other DNA sequences from this sample encode an identical CDR3 as well. The chain couples TRBV18 to TRBJ2-5; D gene unclear. From germline, CDR1 is KGHSH and CDR2 LQKENI. The CDR3 totals 11 residues. V lost 3 bases and J 5 bases, leaving 4 bases between the germline ends. The CDR3 here is CASSPQETQYF. The CDR3 nucleotides read TGTGCCAGCTCACCTCAGGAGACCCAGTACTTC.

The chain carries TRBV3-1 (or the pseudogene TRBV3-2) and TRBJ1-6; D is unclear. This CDR3 is 14 amino acids long. The V and J ends lost 1 base and 11 bases respectively, with 12 bases between them. In germline, CDR1 is LGHDT, CDR2 YNNKEL (reference sequence). The CDR3 region is CASSQGAAGTPLHF. The CDR3 DNA reads TGTGCCAGCAGCCAAGGGGCGGCGGGGACACCCCTCCACTTT.

The rearrangement joins TRBV30 to TRBJ1-5, with 9 nucleotides matching TRBD1. Losses at the gene ends were 4 bases for V and 4 bases for J; bases not matched to a gene: 5. CDR1 and CDR2 (germline): GTSNPN, SVGIG (reference sequence). The CDR3 contains 14 residues. CDR3 bases: TGTGCCTGGACCAAGGGACAGGGTAATCAGCCCCAGCATTTT. Its translation: CAWTKGQGNQPQHF.

The V gene is TRBV7-2, the J gene TRBJ1-4; D gene uncertain. The germline V gene has CDR1 SGHTA and CDR2 FQGNSA. CDR3 length: 14 residues. Between the trimmed V and J ends, which lost 5 bases and 3 bases, there was a span of 10 bases. In DNA form, the CDR3 reads TGTGCCAGCAGCGAGGGCGGTGCTAATGAAAAACTGTTTTTT. Its translation is CASSEGGANEKLFF. The full variable domain, its missing parts supplied by reference TRBV7-2 and TRBJ1-4, is GAGVSQSPSNKVTEKGKDVELRCDPISGHTALYWYRQSLGQGLEFLIYFQGNSAPDKSGLPSDRFSAERTGGSVSTLTIQRTQQEDSAVYLCASSEGGANEKLFFGSGTQLSVL.

The chain employs TRBV28 and TRBJ1-5, with D uncertain. Germline CDR1 MDHEN, CDR2 SYDVKM. The CDR3 length is 16 residues. The V gene lost 5 bases and the J gene lost 7 bases, with 21 bases spanning the gap. The CDR3 DNA reads TGTGCCAGCAGTACTTTGCAAGAGGGAAGGGAGCAGCCCCAGCATTTT. This codes for CASSTLQEGREQPQHF. Together with reference TRBV28 and TRBJ1-5, the CDR3 gives the full variable domain: DVKVTQSSRYLVKRTGEKVFLECVQDMDHENMFWYRQDPGLGLRLIYFSYDVKMKEKGDIPEGYSVSREKKERFSLILESASTNQTSMYLCASSTLQEGREQPQHFGDGTRLSIL.

V and J are TRBV29-1 and TRBJ2-5; perhaps TRBD1 as D (6 bases). The CDR3 totals 17 residues. Germline V gene lookup returns CDR1 SQVTM and CDR2 ANQGSEA. Trimming took off 0 bases at V and 0 bases at J, with 17 bases between the two ends. The CDR3 loop reads CSVEDFLGQIYQETQYF. In DNA form, the CDR3 reads TGCAGCGTTGAAGATTTCCTGGGACAAATATACCAAGAGACCCAGTACTTC.

This sequence joins TRBV19 and TRBJ1-5; 11 positions agree with TRBD1. Germline CDR1 and CDR2: LNHDA and SQIVND (reference sequence). The CDR3 has 17 residues. Unmatched junction bases numbered 10, after V lost 7 bases and J lost 2 bases. The CDR3 DNA sequence: TGTGCCAGTACTACGGGACAGGGGGGATGGGGCAATCAGCCCCAGCATTTT. Translation: CASTTGQGGWGNQPQHF.

The gene calls are TRBV7-2 and TRBJ1-3; D is undetermined. V was clipped by 1 base and J by 3 bases, with 10 bases between them. This CDR3 comprises 15 residues. CDR1 and CDR2 (germline): SGHTA, FQGNSA. CDR3 DNA sequence: TGTGCCAGCAGCTTAGTTAAGACTGGTGGAAACACCATATATTTT. Residues: CASSLVKTGGNTIYF.

The chain has TRBV7-3 and TRBJ1-1; a weak D match, TRBD1 (6 bases). CDR3 length: 15 amino acids. V dropped 3 bases and J dropped 6 bases, with 17 bases sitting between them. Germline V gives CDR1 SGHTA, CDR2 FQGTGA. This chain's CDR3 is CASSFETGKGAEAFF. The CDR3 nucleotides read TGTGCCAGCAGCTTTGAAACAGGGAAGGGCGCTGAAGCTTTCTTT.

The count of this clone is one. The chain carries TRBV7-9 and TRBJ2-5; possibly TRBD1 for D (5 bases). With 1 base removed from V and 2 bases from J, the gap between germline ends came to 8 bases. Germline V gives CDR1 SEHNR, CDR2 FQNEAQ (reference sequence). This CDR3 is built from 14 residues. For the CDR3, the DNA is TGTGCCAGCAGCTTAGACGCAGGGCAAGAGACCCAGTACTTC. It specifies CASSLDAGQETQYF.

CDR3 sequence reads: CASSLAFLNTEAFF. The CDR3, as DNA: TGTGCCAGCAGCTTAGCGTTTTTGAACACTGAAGCTTTCTTT. The rearrangement joins TRBV7-2 to TRBJ1-1; D is uncertain. The CDR3 spans 14 residues. CDR1 and CDR2 (germline): SGHTA, FQGNSA. The germline V and J ends were trimmed by 0 bases and 0 bases, with 5 bases remaining between them. Together with reference TRBV7-2 and TRBJ1-1, the CDR3 gives the full variable domain: GAGVSQSPSNKVTEKGKDVELRCDPISGHTALYWYRQSLGQGLEFLIYFQGNSAPDKSGLPSDRFSAERTGGSVSTLTIQRTQQEDSAVYLCASSLAFLNTEAFFGQGTRLTVV.

The chain has TRBV28 and TRBJ1-2; D not resolved. Germline values: CDR1 MDHEN, CDR2 SYDVKM. This CDR3 is 16 amino acids long. V was cut by 3 bases and J by 0 bases, with 14 bases left in between. The CDR3 DNA sequence: TGTGCCAGCAGTTTCGTAGCAGCTTATTCTAACTATGGCTACACCTTC. Translation gives CASSFVAAYSNYGYTF.

The chain links TRBV3-1 (or the pseudogene TRBV3-2) to TRBJ1-5, with TRBD1 identical over 9 bases. The CDR3 totals 15 residues. The germline V gene has CDR1 LGHDT and CDR2 YNNKEL (reference sequence). V lost 4 bases and J lost 2; bases outside the gene matches: 3. The CDR3 DNA reads TGTGCCAGCAGCCGGGGACAGGGTGGCAATCAGCCCCAGCATTTT. It encodes CASSRGQGGNQPQHF.

The gene calls are TRBV9 and TRBJ1-2; 11 nucleotides line up with TRBD1. The V gene's germline CDR1 is SGDLS and CDR2 YYNGEE. This CDR3 region has 17 residues. J was trimmed by 2 bases and V by 0 bases; bases with no gene match: 6. CDR3: CASSVGTGGAMNYGYTF. Here the CDR3 DNA reads TGTGCCAGCAGCGTAGGGACAGGGGGCGCGATGAACTATGGCTACACCTTC.